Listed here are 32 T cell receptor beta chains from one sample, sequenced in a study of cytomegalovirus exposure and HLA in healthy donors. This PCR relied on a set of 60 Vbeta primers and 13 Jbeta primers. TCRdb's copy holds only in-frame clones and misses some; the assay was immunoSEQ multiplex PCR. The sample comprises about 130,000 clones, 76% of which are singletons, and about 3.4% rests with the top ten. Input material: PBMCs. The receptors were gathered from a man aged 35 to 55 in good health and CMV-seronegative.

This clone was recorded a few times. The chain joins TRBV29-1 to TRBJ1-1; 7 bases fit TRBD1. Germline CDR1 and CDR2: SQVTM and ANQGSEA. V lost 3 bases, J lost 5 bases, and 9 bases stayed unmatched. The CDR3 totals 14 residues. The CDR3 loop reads CSVDFSGGGTEAFF. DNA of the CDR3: TGCAGCGTTGACTTTTCAGGGGGTGGGACTGAAGCTTTCTTT.

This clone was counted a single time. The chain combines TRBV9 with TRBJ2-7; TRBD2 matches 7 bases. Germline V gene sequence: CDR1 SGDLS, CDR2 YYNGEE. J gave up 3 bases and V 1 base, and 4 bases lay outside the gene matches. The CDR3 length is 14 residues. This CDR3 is CASSVRGGSYEQYF. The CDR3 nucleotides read TGTGCCAGCAGCGTAAGGGGCGGGAGCTACGAGCAGTACTTC.

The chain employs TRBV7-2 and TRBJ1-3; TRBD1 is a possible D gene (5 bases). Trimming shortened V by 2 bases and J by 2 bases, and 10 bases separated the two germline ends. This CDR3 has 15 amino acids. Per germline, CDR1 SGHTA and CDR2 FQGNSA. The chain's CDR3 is CASSLRGGTGNTIYF. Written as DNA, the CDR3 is TGTGCCAGCAGCTTACGCGGGGGTACTGGAAACACCATATATTTT. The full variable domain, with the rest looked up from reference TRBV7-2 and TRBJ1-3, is GAGVSQSPSNKVTEKGKDVELRCDPISGHTALYWYRQSLGQGLEFLIYFQGNSAPDKSGLPSDRFSAERTGGSVSTLTIQRTQQEDSAVYLCASSLRGGTGNTIYFGEGSWLTVV.

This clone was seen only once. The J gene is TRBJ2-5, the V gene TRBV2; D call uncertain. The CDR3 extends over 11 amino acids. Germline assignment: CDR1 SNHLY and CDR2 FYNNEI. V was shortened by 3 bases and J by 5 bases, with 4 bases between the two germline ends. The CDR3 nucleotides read TGTGCCAGCAGTGACTTTGAGACCCAGTACTTC. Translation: CASSDFETQYF.

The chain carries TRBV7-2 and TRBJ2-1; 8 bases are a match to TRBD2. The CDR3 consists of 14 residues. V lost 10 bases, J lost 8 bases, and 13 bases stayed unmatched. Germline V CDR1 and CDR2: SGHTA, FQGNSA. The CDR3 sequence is CAILSGSPSDEQFF. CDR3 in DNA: TGTGCCATCCTGAGCGGGAGTCCGAGCGATGAGCAGTTCTTC. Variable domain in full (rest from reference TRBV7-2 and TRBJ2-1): GAGVSQSPSNKVTEKGKDVELRCDPISGHTALYWYRQSLGQGLEFLIYFQGNSAPDKSGLPSDRFSAERTGGSVSTLTIQRTQQEDSAVYLCAILSGSPSDEQFFGPGTRLTVL.

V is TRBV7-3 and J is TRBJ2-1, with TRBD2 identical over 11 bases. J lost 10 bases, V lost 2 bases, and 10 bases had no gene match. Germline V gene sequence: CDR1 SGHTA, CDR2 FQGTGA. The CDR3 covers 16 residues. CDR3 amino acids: CASSLGRTSGSGEQFF. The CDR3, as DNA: TGTGCCAGCAGCTTAGGACGCACTAGCGGGAGCGGGGAGCAGTTCTTC.

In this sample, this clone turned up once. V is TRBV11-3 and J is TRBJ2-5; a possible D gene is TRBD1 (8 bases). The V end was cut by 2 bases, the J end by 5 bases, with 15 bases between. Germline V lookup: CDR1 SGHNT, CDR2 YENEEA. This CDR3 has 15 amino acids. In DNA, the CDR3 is TGTGCCAGCAGCTTACGGGACAGGACTAGGGAGACCCAGTACTTC. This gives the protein CASSLRDRTRETQYF.

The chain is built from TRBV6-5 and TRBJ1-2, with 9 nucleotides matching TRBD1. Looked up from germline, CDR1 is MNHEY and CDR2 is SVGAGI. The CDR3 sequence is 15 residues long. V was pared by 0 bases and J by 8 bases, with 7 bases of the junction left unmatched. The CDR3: CASSYSRTGAGGYTF. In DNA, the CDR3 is TGTGCCAGCAGTTACTCCAGGACAGGGGCTGGCGGCTACACCTTC.

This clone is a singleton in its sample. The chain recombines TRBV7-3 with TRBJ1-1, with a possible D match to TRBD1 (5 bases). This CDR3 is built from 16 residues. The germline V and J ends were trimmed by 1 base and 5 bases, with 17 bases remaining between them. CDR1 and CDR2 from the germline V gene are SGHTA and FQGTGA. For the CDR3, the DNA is TGTGCCAGCAGCTTAAGGCAGGGTGGGTTGGGAACTGAAGCTTTCTTT. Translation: CASSLRQGGLGTEAFF.

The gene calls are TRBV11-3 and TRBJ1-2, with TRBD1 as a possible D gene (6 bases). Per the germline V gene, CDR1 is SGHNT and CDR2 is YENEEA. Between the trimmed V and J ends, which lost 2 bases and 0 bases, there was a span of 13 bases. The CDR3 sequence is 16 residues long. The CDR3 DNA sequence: TGTGCCAGCAGCTTATATGGACAGCCAGCTAACTATGGCTACACCTTC. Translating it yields CASSLYGQPANYGYTF.

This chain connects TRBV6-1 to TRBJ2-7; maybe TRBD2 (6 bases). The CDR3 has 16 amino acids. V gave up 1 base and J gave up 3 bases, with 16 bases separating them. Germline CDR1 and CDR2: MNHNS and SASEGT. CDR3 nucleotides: TGTGCCAGCAGTGAAGAACCCCGCGGGGCCTACTACGAGCAGTACTTC. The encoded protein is CASSEEPRGAYYEQYF.

DNA of the CDR3: TGTGCCAGCATGAGGGAGTACGAGCAGTACTTC. Its translation: CASMREYEQYF. The chain carries TRBV2 and TRBJ2-7; a weak D match, TRBD2 (5 bases). Germline V gives CDR1 SNHLY, CDR2 FYNNEI. The CDR3 is 11 residues long. The V end lost 7 bases, the J end lost 4 bases, and 8 bases lay between the germline ends.

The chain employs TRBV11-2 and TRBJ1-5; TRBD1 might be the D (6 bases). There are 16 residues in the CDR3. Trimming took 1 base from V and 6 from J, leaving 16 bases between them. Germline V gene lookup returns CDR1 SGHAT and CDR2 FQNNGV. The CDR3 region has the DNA TGTGCCAGCAGCTTAGGGGTCGGGGGGCGCGGTCAGCCCCAGCATTTT. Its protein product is CASSLGVGGRGQPQHF.

CDR3 in DNA: TGTGCCAGCAGTGACAGGGGGAAATCTAATGAAAAACTGTTTTTT. Its translation: CASSDRGKSNEKLFF. This chain links TRBV25-1 with TRBJ1-4; TRBD1 aligns across 7 bases. The CDR3 is 15 amino acids. V lost 3 bases, J lost 3 bases, and 4 bases stayed unmatched. Germline-derived CDR1 and CDR2 are MGHDK and SYGVNS.

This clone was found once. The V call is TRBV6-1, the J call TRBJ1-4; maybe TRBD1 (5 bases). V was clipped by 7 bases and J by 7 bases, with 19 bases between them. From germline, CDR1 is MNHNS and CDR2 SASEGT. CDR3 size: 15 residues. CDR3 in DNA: TGTGCCAGCAATCCATCCGGGGGGAGCGGTGAAAAACTGTTTTTT. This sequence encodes CASNPSGGSGEKLFF.

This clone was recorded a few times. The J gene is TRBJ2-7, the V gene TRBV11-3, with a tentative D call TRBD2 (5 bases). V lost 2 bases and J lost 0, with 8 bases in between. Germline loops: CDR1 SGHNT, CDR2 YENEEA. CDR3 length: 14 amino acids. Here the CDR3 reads CASSLSGSSYEQYF. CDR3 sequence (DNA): TGTGCCAGCAGCTTAAGCGGCTCCTCCTACGAGCAGTACTTC.

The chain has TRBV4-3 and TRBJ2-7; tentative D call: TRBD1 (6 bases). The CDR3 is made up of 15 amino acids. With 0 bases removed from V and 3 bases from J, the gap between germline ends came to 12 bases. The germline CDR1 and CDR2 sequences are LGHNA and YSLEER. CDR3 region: CASSQEQGTVYEQYF. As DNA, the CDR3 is TGCGCCAGCAGCCAAGAGCAGGGGACCGTCTACGAGCAGTACTTC.

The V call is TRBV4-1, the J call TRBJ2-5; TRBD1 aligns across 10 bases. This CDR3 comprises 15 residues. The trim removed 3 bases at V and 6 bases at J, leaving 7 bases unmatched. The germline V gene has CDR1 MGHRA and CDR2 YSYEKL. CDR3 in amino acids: CASSHIGQGGQTQYF. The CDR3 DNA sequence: TGCGCCAGCAGCCATATAGGACAGGGGGGGCAGACCCAGTACTTC.

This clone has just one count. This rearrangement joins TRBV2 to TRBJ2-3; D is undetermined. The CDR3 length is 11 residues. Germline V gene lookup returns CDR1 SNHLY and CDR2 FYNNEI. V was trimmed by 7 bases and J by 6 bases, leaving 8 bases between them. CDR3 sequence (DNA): TGTGCCAGCAATGAGGAGGATACGCAGTATTTT. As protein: CASNEEDTQYF.

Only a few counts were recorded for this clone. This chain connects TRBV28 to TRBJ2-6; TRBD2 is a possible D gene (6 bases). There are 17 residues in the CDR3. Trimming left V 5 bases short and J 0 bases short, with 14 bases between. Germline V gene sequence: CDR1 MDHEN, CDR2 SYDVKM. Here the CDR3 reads CASSVGGMNSGANVLTF. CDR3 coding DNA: TGTGCCAGCAGTGTAGGAGGGATGAACTCTGGGGCCAACGTCCTGACTTTC. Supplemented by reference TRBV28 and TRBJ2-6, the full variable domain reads DVKVTQSSRYLVKRTGEKVFLECVQDMDHENMFWYRQDPGLGLRLIYFSYDVKMKEKGDIPEGYSVSREKKERFSLILESASTNQTSMYLCASSVGGMNSGANVLTFGAGSRLTVL.

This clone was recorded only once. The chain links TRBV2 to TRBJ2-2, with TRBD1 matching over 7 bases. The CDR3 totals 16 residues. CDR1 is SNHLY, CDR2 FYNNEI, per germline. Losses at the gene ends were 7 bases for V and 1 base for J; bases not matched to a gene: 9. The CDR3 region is CASIAQGVGNTGELFF. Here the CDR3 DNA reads TGTGCCAGCATCGCCCAGGGGGTGGGGAACACCGGGGAGCTGTTTTTT.

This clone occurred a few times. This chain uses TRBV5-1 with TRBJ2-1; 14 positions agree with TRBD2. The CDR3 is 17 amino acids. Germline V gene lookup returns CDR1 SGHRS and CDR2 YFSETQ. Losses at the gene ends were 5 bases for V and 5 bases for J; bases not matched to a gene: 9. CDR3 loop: CASRRLAGGPTHNEQFF. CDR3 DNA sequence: TGCGCCAGCAGGCGACTAGCGGGAGGGCCCACCCACAATGAGCAGTTCTTC.

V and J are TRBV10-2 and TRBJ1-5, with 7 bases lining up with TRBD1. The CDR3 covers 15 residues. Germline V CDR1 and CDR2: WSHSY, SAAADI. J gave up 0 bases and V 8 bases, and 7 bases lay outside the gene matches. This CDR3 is CASRPGGSSNQPQHF. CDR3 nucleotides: TGCGCCAGCCGCCCAGGGGGAAGTAGCAATCAGCCCCAGCATTTT.

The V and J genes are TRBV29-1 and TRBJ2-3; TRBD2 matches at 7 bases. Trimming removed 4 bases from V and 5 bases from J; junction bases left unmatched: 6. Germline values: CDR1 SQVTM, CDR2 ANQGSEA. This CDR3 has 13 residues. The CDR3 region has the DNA TGCAGCGTTGCCGGGAGGTTTGGAGATACGCAGTATTTT. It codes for CSVAGRFGDTQYF.

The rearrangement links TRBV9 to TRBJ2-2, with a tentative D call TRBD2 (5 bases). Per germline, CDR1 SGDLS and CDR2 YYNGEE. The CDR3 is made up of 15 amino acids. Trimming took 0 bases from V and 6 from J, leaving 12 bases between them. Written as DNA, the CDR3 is TGTGCCAGCAGCGTAGGGGGAGCTCTGGCCGGGGAGCTGTTTTTT. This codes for CASSVGGALAGELFF.

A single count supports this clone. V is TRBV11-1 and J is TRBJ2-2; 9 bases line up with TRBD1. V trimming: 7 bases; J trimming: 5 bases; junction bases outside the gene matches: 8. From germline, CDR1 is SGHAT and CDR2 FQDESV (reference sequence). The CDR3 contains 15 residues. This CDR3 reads CASTGGTGRTGELFF. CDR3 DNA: TGTGCCAGCACCGGGGGGACAGGGCGGACCGGGGAGCTGTTTTTT.

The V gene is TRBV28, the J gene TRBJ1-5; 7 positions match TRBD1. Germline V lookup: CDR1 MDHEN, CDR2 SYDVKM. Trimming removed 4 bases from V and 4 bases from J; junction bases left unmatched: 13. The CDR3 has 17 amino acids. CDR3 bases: TGTGCCAGCAGTTCGGCACCCCGGGACAGTAGTAATCAGCCCCAGCATTTT. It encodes CASSSAPRDSSNQPQHF.

The CDR3 loop is CASSQGRAHPGNTIYF. The CDR3 nucleotides are TGTGCCAGCAGCCAAGGGAGGGCCCATCCTGGAAACACCATATATTTT. The chain has TRBV4-2 and TRBJ1-3; unclear D gene. Germline V lookup: CDR1 LGHNA, CDR2 YNFKEQ. The CDR3 covers 16 residues. V lost 1 base and J 2 bases, leaving 12 bases between the germline ends.

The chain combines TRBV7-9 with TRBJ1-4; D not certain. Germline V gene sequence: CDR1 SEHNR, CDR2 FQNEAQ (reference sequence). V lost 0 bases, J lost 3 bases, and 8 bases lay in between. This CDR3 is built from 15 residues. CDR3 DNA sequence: TGTGCCAGCAGCTTAGCACCTCGGGCTAATGAAAAACTGTTTTTT. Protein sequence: CASSLAPRANEKLFF.

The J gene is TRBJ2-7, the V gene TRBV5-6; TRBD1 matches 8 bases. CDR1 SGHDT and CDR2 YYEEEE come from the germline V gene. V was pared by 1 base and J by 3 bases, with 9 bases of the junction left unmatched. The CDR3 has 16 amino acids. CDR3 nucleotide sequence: TGTGCCAGCAGCTTGCGATCCGGGACAGGCAACTACGAGCAGTACTTC. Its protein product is CASSLRSGTGNYEQYF.

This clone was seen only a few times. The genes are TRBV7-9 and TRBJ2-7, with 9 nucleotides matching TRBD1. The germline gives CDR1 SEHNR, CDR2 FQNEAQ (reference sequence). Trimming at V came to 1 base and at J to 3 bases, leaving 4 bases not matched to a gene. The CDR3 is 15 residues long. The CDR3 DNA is TGTGCCAGCAGCTTAGGTACAGGGGGCGTCTACGAGCAGTACTTC. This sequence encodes CASSLGTGGVYEQYF.

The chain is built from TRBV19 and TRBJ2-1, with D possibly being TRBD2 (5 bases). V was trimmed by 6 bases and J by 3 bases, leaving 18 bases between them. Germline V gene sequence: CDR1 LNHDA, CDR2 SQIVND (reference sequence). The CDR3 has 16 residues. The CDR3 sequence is CASRASSRVDYNEQFF. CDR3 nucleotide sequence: TGTGCCAGTAGGGCCTCCTCGCGGGTCGACTACAATGAGCAGTTCTTC.